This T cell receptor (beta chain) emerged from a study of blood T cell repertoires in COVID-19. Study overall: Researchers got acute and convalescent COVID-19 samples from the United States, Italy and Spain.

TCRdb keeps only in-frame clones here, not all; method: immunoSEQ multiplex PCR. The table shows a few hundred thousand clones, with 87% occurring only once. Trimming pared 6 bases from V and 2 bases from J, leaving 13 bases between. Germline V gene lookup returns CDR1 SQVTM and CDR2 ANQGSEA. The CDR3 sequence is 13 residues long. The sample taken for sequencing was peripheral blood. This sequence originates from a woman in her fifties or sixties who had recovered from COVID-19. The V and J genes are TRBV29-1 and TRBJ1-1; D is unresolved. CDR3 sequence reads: CSVRPVFNTEAFF. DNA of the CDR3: TGCAGCGTCCGTCCGGTGTTCAACACTGAAGCTTTCTTT.